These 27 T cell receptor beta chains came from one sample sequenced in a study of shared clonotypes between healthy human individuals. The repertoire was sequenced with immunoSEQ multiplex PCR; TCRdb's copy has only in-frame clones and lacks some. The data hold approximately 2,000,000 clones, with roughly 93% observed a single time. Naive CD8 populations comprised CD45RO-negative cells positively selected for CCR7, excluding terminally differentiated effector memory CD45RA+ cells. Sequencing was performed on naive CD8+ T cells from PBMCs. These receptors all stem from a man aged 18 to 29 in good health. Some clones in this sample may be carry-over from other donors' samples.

For the CDR3, the DNA is TGTGCCAGCAGCCGAATGGACATCAACACCGGGGAGCTGTTTTTT. Translation: CASSRMDINTGELFF. This chain links TRBV9 with TRBJ2-2; D perhaps matches TRBD1 (5 bases). Per the germline V gene, CDR1 is SGDLS and CDR2 is YYNGEE. CDR3 length: 15 amino acids. Trimming took off 4 bases at V and 2 bases at J, with 12 bases between the two ends.

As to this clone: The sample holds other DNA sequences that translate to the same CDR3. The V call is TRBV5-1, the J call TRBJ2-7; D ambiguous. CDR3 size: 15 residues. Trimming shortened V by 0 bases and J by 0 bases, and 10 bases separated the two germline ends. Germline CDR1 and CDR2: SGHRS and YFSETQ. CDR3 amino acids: CASSLDIAGSYEQYF. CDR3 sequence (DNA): TGCGCCAGCAGCTTGGATATAGCTGGCTCCTACGAGCAGTACTTC.

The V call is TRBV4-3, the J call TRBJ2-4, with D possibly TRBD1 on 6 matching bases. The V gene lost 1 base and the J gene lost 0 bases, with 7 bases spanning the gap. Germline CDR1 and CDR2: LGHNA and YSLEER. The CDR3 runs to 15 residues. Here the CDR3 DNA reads TGCGCCAGCAGCCAAGGACAGGTAGCCAAAAACATTCAGTACTTC. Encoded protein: CASSQGQVAKNIQYF.

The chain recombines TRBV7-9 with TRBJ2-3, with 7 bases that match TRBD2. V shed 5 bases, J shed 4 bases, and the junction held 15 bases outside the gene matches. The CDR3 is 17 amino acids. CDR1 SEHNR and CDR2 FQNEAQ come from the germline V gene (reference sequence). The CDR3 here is CASSVTLALGSPDTQYF. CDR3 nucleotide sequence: TGTGCCAGCAGCGTAACACTAGCGTTGGGGTCCCCAGATACGCAGTATTTT.

The CDR3 coding sequence is TGTGCCAGCAGTTTACGTCAGGGGTTTACTAATGAAAAACTGTTTTTT. Its translation: CASSLRQGFTNEKLFF. This sequence joins TRBV28 and TRBJ1-4; perhaps TRBD1 as D (6 bases). The CDR3 consists of 16 residues. In germline, CDR1 is MDHEN, CDR2 SYDVKM. Between the trimmed V and J ends, which lost 2 bases and 2 bases, there was a span of 12 bases. The entire variable domain, with the rest obtained from reference TRBV28 and TRBJ1-4, is as follows: DVKVTQSSRYLVKRTGEKVFLECVQDMDHENMFWYRQDPGLGLRLIYFSYDVKMKEKGDIPEGYSVSREKKERFSLILESASTNQTSMYLCASSLRQGFTNEKLFFGSGTQLSVL.

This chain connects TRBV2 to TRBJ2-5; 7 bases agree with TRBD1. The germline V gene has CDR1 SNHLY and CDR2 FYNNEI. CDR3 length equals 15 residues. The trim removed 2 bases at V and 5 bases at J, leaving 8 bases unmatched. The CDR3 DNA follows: TGTGCCAGCAGTGAAAGTCAGGGGGTGGGGGAGACCCAGTACTTC. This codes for CASSESQGVGETQYF.

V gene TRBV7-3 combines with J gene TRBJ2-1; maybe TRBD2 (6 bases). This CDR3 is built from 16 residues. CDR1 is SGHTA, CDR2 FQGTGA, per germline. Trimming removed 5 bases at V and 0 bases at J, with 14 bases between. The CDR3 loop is CASSPRLGSSYNEQFF. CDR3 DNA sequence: TGTGCCAGCAGCCCCAGACTAGGAAGCTCCTACAATGAGCAGTTCTTC.

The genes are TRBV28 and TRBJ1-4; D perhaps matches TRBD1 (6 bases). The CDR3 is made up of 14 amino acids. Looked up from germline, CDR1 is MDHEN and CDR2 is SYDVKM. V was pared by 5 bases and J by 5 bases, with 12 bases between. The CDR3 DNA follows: TGTGCCAGCAGTCACAGGGAGCTAAATGAAAAACTGTTTTTT. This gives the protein CASSHRELNEKLFF.

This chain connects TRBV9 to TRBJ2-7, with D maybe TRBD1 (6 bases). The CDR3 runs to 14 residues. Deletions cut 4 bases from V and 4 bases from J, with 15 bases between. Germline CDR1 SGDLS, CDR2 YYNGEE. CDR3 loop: CASSLGGQRYEQYF. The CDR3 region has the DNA TGTGCCAGCAGCCTCGGTGGACAGCGGTACGAGCAGTACTTC.

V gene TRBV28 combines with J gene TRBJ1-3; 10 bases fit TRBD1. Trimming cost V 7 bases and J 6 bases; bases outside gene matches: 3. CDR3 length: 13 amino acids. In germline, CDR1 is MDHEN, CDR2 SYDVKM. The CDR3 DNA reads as TGTGCCAGCACTGGGACAGGGGTAAACACCATATATTTT. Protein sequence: CASTGTGVNTIYF.

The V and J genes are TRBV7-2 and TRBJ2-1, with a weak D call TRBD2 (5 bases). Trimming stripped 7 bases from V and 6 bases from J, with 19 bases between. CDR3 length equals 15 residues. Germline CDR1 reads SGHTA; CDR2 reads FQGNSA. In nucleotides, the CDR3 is TGTGCCAGCACCCCGGGAACTAGTGTTCGCAATGAGCAGTTCTTC. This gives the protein CASTPGTSVRNEQFF.

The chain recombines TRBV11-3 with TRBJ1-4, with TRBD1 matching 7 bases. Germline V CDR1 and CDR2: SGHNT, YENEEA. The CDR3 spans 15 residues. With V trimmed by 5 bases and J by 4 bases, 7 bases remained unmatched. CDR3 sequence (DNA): TGTGCCAGCAGCCCCCGACAGGGAGATAATGAAAAACTGTTTTTT. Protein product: CASSPRQGDNEKLFF.

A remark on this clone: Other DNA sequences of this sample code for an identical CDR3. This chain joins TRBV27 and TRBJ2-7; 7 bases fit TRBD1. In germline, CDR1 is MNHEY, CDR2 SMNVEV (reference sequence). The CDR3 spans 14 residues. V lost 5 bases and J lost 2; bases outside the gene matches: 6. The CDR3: CASSPRQGAYEQYF. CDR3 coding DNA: TGTGCCAGCAGTCCCCGACAGGGAGCCTACGAGCAGTACTTC.

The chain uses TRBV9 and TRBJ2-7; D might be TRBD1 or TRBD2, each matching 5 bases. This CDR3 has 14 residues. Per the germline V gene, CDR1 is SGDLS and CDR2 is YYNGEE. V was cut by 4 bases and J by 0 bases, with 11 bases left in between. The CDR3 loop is CASSPRDHSYEQYF. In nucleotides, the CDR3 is TGTGCCAGCAGCCCCCGGGACCACTCCTACGAGCAGTACTTC.

The CDR3 sequence is CSVEDPNEQFF. The CDR3 region has the DNA TGCAGCGTTGAAGATCCAAATGAGCAGTTCTTC. The chain recombines TRBV29-1 with TRBJ2-1; D gene unclear. The CDR3 is made up of 11 amino acids. The germline CDR1 and CDR2 sequences are SQVTM and ANQGSEA. Trimming pared 0 bases from V and 7 bases from J, leaving 4 bases between.

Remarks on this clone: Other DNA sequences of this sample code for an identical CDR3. The CDR3 reads CASRVTDTQYF. CDR3 bases: TGCGCCAGCAGGGTAACAGATACGCAGTATTTT. The chain employs TRBV5-1 and TRBJ2-3; D remains ambiguous. V gave up 5 bases and J gave up 3 bases, with 4 bases separating them. The CDR3 spans 11 residues. Germline V gives CDR1 SGHRS, CDR2 YFSETQ.

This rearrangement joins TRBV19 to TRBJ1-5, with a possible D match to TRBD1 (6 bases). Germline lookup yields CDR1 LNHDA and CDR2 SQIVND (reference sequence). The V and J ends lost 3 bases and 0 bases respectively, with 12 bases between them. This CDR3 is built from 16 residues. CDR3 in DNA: TGTGCCAGTAGTATTTGGACAGACTATAGCAATCAGCCCCAGCATTTT. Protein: CASSIWTDYSNQPQHF.

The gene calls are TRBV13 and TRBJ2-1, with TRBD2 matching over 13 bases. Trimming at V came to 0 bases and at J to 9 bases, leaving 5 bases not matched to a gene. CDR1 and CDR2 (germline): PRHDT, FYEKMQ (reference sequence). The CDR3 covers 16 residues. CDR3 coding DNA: TGTGCCAGCAGCTTAGGCCAACTAGCGGGAGGGAGTGAGCAGTTCTTC. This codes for CASSLGQLAGGSEQFF.

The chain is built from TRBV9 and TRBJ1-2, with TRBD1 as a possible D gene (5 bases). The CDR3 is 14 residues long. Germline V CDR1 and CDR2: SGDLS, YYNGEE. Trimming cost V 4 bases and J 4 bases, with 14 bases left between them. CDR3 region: CASSPVRQSYGYTF. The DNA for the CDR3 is TGTGCCAGCAGCCCAGTTCGACAGAGCTATGGCTACACCTTC.

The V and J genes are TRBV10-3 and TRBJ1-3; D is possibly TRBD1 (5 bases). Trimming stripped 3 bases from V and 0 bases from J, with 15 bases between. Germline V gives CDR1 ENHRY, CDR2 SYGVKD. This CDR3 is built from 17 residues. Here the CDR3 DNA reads TGTGCCATCAGTGATCGGGGCCTGGCATACTCTGGAAACACCATATATTTT. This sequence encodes CAISDRGLAYSGNTIYF.

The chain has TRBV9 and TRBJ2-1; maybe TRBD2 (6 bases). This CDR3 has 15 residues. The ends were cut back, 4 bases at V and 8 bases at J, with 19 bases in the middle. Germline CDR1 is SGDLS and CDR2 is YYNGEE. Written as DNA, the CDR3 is TGTGCCAGCAGCCCACATTTCCGATGGGGGGATGAGCAGTTCTTC. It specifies CASSPHFRWGDEQFF.

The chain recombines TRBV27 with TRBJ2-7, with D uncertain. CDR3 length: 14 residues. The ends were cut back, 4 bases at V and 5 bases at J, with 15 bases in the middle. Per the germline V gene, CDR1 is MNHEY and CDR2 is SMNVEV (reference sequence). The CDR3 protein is CASSSYNRGDEQYF. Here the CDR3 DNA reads TGTGCCAGCAGTTCATATAACCGCGGCGACGAGCAGTACTTC.

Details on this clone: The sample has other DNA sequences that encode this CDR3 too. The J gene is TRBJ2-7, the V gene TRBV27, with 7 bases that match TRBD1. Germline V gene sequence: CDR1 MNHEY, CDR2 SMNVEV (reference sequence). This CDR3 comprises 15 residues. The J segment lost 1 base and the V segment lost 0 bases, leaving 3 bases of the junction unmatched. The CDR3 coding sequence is TGTGCCAGCAGTTTATCAGGGGGCTGGTCCTACGAGCAGTACTTC. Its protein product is CASSLSGGWSYEQYF.

As DNA, the CDR3 is TGTGCCAGCAGCTTGTACTCCCGGGACAGGGTTCGGGAGACCCAGTACTTC. Its translation is CASSLYSRDRVRETQYF. V usage is TRBV11-2 and J usage is TRBJ2-5; 9 bases fit TRBD1. Per germline, CDR1 SGHAT and CDR2 FQNNGV. V was clipped by 3 bases and J by 5 bases; unmatched bases: 13. There are 17 residues in the CDR3.

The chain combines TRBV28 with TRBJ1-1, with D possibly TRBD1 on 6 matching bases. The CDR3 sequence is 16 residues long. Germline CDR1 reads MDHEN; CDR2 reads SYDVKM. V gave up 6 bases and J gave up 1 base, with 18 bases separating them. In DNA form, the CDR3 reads TGTGCCAGCAGCCACTACAAACAGGGACAGAACACTGAAGCTTTCTTT. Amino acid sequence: CASSHYKQGQNTEAFF.

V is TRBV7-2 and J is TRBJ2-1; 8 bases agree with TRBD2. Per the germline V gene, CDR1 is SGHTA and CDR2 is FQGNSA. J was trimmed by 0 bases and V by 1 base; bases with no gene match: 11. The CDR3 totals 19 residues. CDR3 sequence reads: CASSLVVLAGCPSYNEQFF. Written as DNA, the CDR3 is TGTGCCAGCAGCTTAGTCGTTCTAGCGGGTTGCCCCTCCTACAATGAGCAGTTCTTC.

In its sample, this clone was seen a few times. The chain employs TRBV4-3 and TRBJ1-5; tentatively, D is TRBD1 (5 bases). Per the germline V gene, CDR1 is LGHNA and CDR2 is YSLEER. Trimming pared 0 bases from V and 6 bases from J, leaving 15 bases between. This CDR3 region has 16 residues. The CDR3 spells CASSQDRPSRGQPQHF. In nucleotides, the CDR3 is TGCGCCAGCAGCCAAGATAGACCGAGTAGGGGTCAGCCCCAGCATTTT.